This TCR beta chain was retrieved from a study of blood T cell repertoires in COVID-19. Germline values: CDR1 SEHNR, CDR2 FQNEAQ (reference sequence). V shed 2 bases and J shed 7 bases, with 11 bases lying between them. This CDR3 has 14 amino acids. As processed by the authors: For nucleated cells, counts were estimated from reference gene primer amplification. Sequencing used immunoSEQ multiplex PCR; TCRdb keeps in-frame clones, though not all of them. V and J calls plus clone size are reproduced from that table; the DNA served to infer D and trimming. This table has 140,000 or so clones, 80% appearing once.

The sequence was collected from a man in his 70s who had recovered from COVID-19. The chain couples TRBV7-9 to TRBJ1-4; D is uncertain. The specimen sequenced was peripheral blood. The CDR3 reads CASSLREGAEKLFF. The CDR3 bases are TGTGCCAGCAGCTTACGTGAGGGAGCTGAAAAACTGTTTTTT.